These T cell receptor beta chains were read from a single sample in a study of cytomegalovirus exposure and HLA in healthy donors. Only in-frame clones appear in the TCRdb table, and some are missing; sequencing was by immunoSEQ multiplex PCR. Of approximately 160,000 clones in the sample, more than 80% are singletons; the top ten hold about 3%. The sequenced material came from PBMCs. Every receptor here comes from a woman in her late teens or twenties in good health and CMV-seropositive. The CDR3 runs from the conserved cysteine through the conserved F or W. The D gene is left open where the match is weak.

CDR3,J,V,D
CASSVPGQGDYEQYF,TRBJ2-7,TRBV5-4,TRBD1
CASSQAGGVGYTF,TRBJ1-2,TRBV4-1,NA
CASRMDRSTNEKLFF,TRBJ1-4,TRBV6-1,NA
CASSEGALTEAFF,TRBJ1-1,TRBV28,TRBD1
CASSGTGTYNEQFF,TRBJ2-1,TRBV6-1,TRBD1
CASSLVGTSGGPGRETQYF,TRBJ2-5,TRBV5-4,TRBD2
CASSLGAWRGAYEQYF,TRBJ2-7,TRBV5-6,TRBD2
CASSLEGKRRGAGTEAFF,TRBJ1-1,TRBV11-2,NA
CASRFRSREGGYEQFF,TRBJ2-1,TRBV12-2,NA
CASSLWGGTEKLFF,TRBJ1-4,TRBV28,NA
CASSAENTIYF,TRBJ1-3,TRBV6-5,NA
CASGFREVNTEAFF,TRBJ1-1,TRBV9,NA
CSVTGTGGAFAGAFF,TRBJ1-1,TRBV29-1,TRBD1
CASSQSLNTEAFF,TRBJ1-1,TRBV7-9,NA
CASSPGRREETQYF,TRBJ2-5,TRBV5-4,NA
CASRGQYYTNTEAFF,TRBJ1-1,TRBV2,TRBD1
CASSSTSANTGELFF,TRBJ2-2,TRBV9,TRBD2
CASSPGTGVYF,TRBJ2-3,TRBV28,TRBD1
CATRGQLNYGYTF,TRBJ1-2,TRBV10-3,TRBD1
CASSPFQAGVGTDTQYF,TRBJ2-3,TRBV7-6,TRBD2
CSGGIGAITDTQYF,TRBJ2-3,TRBV29-1,NA
CASSRGQGDYGYTF,TRBJ1-2,TRBV5-4,TRBD1
CASSLGIRAGKRNEQFF,TRBJ2-1,TRBV5-1,NA
CASSEWLAHYNEQFF,TRBJ2-1,TRBV2,NA
CASSSGTPLGSNEQFF,TRBJ2-1,TRBV27,NA
CASSLARGGLATTDTQYF,TRBJ2-3,TRBV5-1,TRBD2
CASSDGTSGSIDTQYF,TRBJ2-3,TRBV6-1,TRBD2
CASSGDRTLNTEAFF,TRBJ1-1,TRBV27,TRBD1
CASSSPYRVGEQYF,TRBJ2-7,TRBV28,NA
CAYRRPGQETQYF,TRBJ2-5,TRBV30,NA
CASSPTSGGRTDTQYF,TRBJ2-3,TRBV2,TRBD2
CASSIFSGSTDTQYF,TRBJ2-3,TRBV19,TRBD2
CASRQGPTNEKLFF,TRBJ1-4,TRBV6-1,TRBD1
CASSLLSGGPGTQYF,TRBJ2-5,TRBV27,TRBD2
CASSTPGQGPHYF,TRBJ2-7,TRBV27,TRBD1
CASSRRQGLAGELFF,TRBJ2-2,TRBV28,TRBD1
CASSPGGGTGVFGRAQYF,TRBJ2-3,TRBV7-2,TRBD1
CASSLEQGRFGYTF,TRBJ1-2,TRBV27,NA
CSVERLGPYNEQFF,TRBJ2-1,TRBV29-1,NA
CASSNPDRNGSGELFF,TRBJ2-2,TRBV2,NA
CASSLGGQGAHNEQFF,TRBJ2-1,TRBV28,TRBD1
CASSTRTSLLHNEQFF,TRBJ2-1,TRBV28,TRBD2
CASSVTGSNQPQHF,TRBJ1-5,TRBV6-6,NA
CASRSPQPGGTEAFF,TRBJ1-1,TRBV19,NA